Below, one T cell receptor (beta chain) is given with its context. This clonotype was detected many times. The antigen it binds to is not known. No per-base quality is available; no much larger clone lies one base away. The CDR3 sequence holds 13 residues, the cysteine and phenylalanine included. The kept DNA is CDR3 alone, 39 bases in frame from the first base. CDR1 is given as SNHLY and CDR2 as FYNNEI, both from the germline V gene. The trim is 4 bases for V and 0 bases for J, with a gap of 3 bases between the germline ends. TCRdb shows the sequencer as Illumina HiSeq 2500. TCR beta libraries were prepared by quantitative 5'-RACE with molecular barcodes. Concerning the study's data processing: To identify disease-linked TCR variants, a new computational method was used, one built on a probabilistic model of VDJ rearrangement. TCRdb passed the public sequencing reads through fastp at Q25 and MiXCR, retaining productive beta sequences. Every CDR3 protein is listed once, alongside the most common genes and DNA of its rows. None of the V and J calls come from the authors' own analysis; TCRdb made them. This sample is represented by some 220,000 distinct CDR3 sequences; around 7.9% of them were singletons. The top ten clones comprise 13% to 15% of the sample.

The data were taken from a study of CD8 T cells in ankylosing spondylitis (dated by TCRdb to 2016 to 2017). For the study in its entirety: The study profiled T cell receptor beta repertoires in healthy donors and ankylosing spondylitis patients to find disease-linked TCR variants. The full study cohort comprised around 25 ankylosing spondylitis patients and 85 to 120 healthy donors. Peripheral blood samples were taken, and synovial fluid was additionally collected from ankylosing spondylitis patients. Overall results and qualifications from the work: The disease-linked clones were reported to be significantly enriched in matched synovial fluid samples from ankylosing spondylitis patients. A TCR beta motif made up of several highly homologous amino acid variants appeared to be characteristic of blood from ankylosing spondylitis patients. Some TCR beta motif variants had previously been reported in synovial fluid and blood of reactive arthritis patients, which suggested common disease-initiation mechanisms. In peripheral blood, the disease-linked clones were found at relatively low frequencies and had a CD8+ phenotype.

This receptor was taken from a male donor with ankylosing spondylitis. The V gene is TRBV2 and the J gene is TRBJ1-4; the D gene cannot be resolved reliably. Sequencing was done on a sample of blood, either unsorted or a sorted T cell fraction (not recorded which). The nucleotides are TGTGCCAGCAGTGGAGCAACTAATGAAAAACTGTTTTTT. Its amino acids are CASSGATNEKLFF.